This T cell receptor beta chain came from a study of human T cells and chemical hapten exposure. Findings and caveats of the study: With DPC sensitization, TCRs exceeding 1 in 1000 frequency showed no change.

The time point was: healthy volunteer bleed at 6 weeks. The authors extracted total RNA from unfractionated whole blood. Library preparation tagged each individual cDNA molecule with a unique molecular identifier. Authors' processing steps: Per-sample TCR counts ranged from about 20,000 to 700,000, median around 96,000. One entry per CDR3 protein, called by TCRdb with MiXCR from the RACE reads. TCRdb, not the authors, supplied the V and J calls. The data show tens of thousands of distinct CDR3 sequences, approximately 8% seen once. In its sample, this clonotype was seen a few times. As yet, its antigen is unknown. Sequencing was performed on whole blood. This TCR derives from a male donor in good health. Some clones in this sample may be carry-over from other donors' samples.

For the CDR3, the DNA is TGCGCCAGCAGCGTTGGACAGGGCGACCAGCCCCAGCATTTT. Translation gives CASSVGQGDQPQHF. V gene TRBV5-1 combines with J gene TRBJ1-5; TRBD1 agrees at 8 bases. In germline, CDR1 is SGHRS, CDR2 YFSETQ. The CDR3 sequence is 14 residues long. The V segment lost 4 bases and the J segment 7 bases; nucleotides outside the gene matches: 7.